A single sample gave rise to the 28 T cell receptor beta chains below, sequenced in a study of CD8+ T cells in alopecia areata. Treatment reported: oral pan-JAK inhibitor, 5-10 mg twice daily. Following RNA extraction, reverse transcription yielded cDNA that acted as the sequencing template. Here immunoSEQ multiplex PCR was the method, and the copy in TCRdb shows in-frame clones only, minus some. The repertoire consists of 270,000 or so clones, with more than 45% occurring once and the leading ten covering over 1.5%. Sample: CD4+ T cells sorted from blood, taken at week 24, from a patient treated with tofacitinib. The receptor set was obtained from a human donor with alopecia areata.

This clone has only a few counts. Distinct nucleotide sequences in the sample also encode this CDR3. This CDR3 is CASSVDRSEQFF. CDR3 DNA sequence: TGTGCCAGCTCTGTAGATCGGAGTGAGCAGTTCTTC. V gene TRBV2 combines with J gene TRBJ2-1; no clear D. V was cut by 8 bases and J by 9 bases, with 14 bases left in between. This CDR3 contains 12 residues. Germline V gene lookup returns CDR1 SNHLY and CDR2 FYNNEI. Full variable domain (missing parts from reference TRBV2 and TRBJ2-1): EPEVTQTPSHQVTQMGQEVILRCVPISNHLYFYWYRQILGQKVEFLVSFYNNEISEKSEIFDDQFSVERPDGSNFTLKIRSTKLEDSAMYFCASSVDRSEQFFGPGTRLTVL.

This rearrangement joins TRBV5-1 to TRBJ2-1; D perhaps matches TRBD2 (6 bases). V gave up 0 bases and J gave up 3 bases, with 13 bases separating them. The CDR3 length is 16 residues. Germline lookup yields CDR1 SGHRS and CDR2 YFSETQ. The CDR3 bases are TGCGCCAGCAGCTTGGGCCCAGAGGGAGGCTACAATGAGCAGTTCTTC. This codes for CASSLGPEGGYNEQFF.

This chain joins TRBV7-9 and TRBJ2-2; D is unresolved. The V and J ends lost 3 bases and 3 bases respectively, with 2 bases between them. Germline V CDR1 and CDR2: SEHNR, FQNEAQ (reference sequence). The CDR3 totals 12 residues. CDR3 sequence: CASSFYTGELFF. The DNA of the CDR3 is TGTGCCAGCAGCTTTTACACCGGGGAGCTGTTTTTT.

CDR3 sequence: CASSPAETQYF. CDR3 nucleotide sequence: TGTGCCAGCAGCCCGGCGGAGACCCAGTACTTC. This chain connects TRBV11-2 to TRBJ2-5, with D uncertain. Germline assignment: CDR1 SGHAT and CDR2 FQNNGV. The CDR3 length is 11 residues. Trimming pared 5 bases from V and 5 bases from J, leaving 6 bases between.

The CDR3 coding sequence is TGTGCCAGCAGCCTGCAACCGGGGGTACACAATGAGCAGTTCTTC. Translation gives CASSLQPGVHNEQFF. The chain combines TRBV7-2 with TRBJ2-1; D may be TRBD2 (6 bases). There are 15 residues in the CDR3. Germline loops: CDR1 SGHTA, CDR2 FQGNSA. Trimming took 5 bases from V and 5 from J, leaving 16 bases between them.

The J gene is TRBJ2-5, the V gene TRBV7-2; no reliable D call. The germline CDR1 and CDR2 sequences are SGHTA and FQGNSA. V was cut by 8 bases and J by 3 bases, with 13 bases left in between. The CDR3 has 13 residues. The CDR3 bases are TGTGCCAGCGGTACCTCGTTAGAAGAGACCCAGTACTTC. Residues: CASGTSLEETQYF.

This clone was recorded a few times. The chain couples TRBV29-1 to TRBJ1-1, with a weak D call TRBD1 (5 bases). The CDR3 runs 11 residues. V was pared by 4 bases and J by 5 bases, with 8 bases between. Germline CDR1 and CDR2: SQVTM and ANQGSEA. CDR3 nucleotide sequence: TGCAGCGTTGGCGGGGGGACTGAAGCTTTCTTT. Translated: CSVGGGTEAFF.

The gene calls are TRBV5-1 and TRBJ1-5; weak D call: TRBD1 (6 bases). The germline V and J ends were trimmed by 2 bases and 5 bases, with 14 bases remaining between them. This CDR3 region has 15 residues. Germline CDR1 SGHRS, CDR2 YFSETQ. The CDR3 coding sequence is TGCGCCAGCAGCTTCGGGGGGGCGCGGGATCAGCCCCAGCATTTT. Translating gives CASSFGGARDQPQHF. Supplemented by reference TRBV5-1 and TRBJ1-5, the full variable domain reads KAGVTQTPRYLIKTRGQQVTLSCSPISGHRSVSWYQQTPGQGLQFLFEYFSETQRNKGNFPGRFSGRQFSNSRSEMNVSTLELGDSALYLCASSFGGARDQPQHFGDGTRLSIL.

This chain uses TRBV2 with TRBJ2-7; D unclear. The germline V gene encodes CDR1 SNHLY and CDR2 FYNNEI. V was pared by 6 bases and J by 5 bases, with 8 bases between. This CDR3 spans 11 amino acids. The CDR3 loop is CASSPGNEQYF. As DNA, the CDR3 is TGTGCCAGCAGCCCTGGGAACGAGCAGTACTTC.

The CDR3 region has the DNA TGTGCCAGCAGCCCCAGGACCCAGGGTAATGAAAAACTGTTTTTT. Its protein product is CASSPRTQGNEKLFF. The chain joins TRBV9 to TRBJ1-4; weak D call: TRBD1 (5 bases). The length of the CDR3 is 15 residues. V gave up 4 bases and J gave up 4 bases, with 14 bases separating them. Germline-derived CDR1 and CDR2 are SGDLS and YYNGEE.

The CDR3 region has the DNA TGTGCCAGCAGCTTGGGACAGGGGAGCAACGAGCAGTACTTC. Its translation is CASSLGQGSNEQYF. The chain employs TRBV7-9 and TRBJ2-7; TRBD1 aligns across 10 bases. Trimming cost V 3 bases and J 5 bases; bases outside gene matches: 4. The germline V gene encodes CDR1 SEHNR and CDR2 FQNEAQ (reference sequence). CDR3 length: 14 residues.

The CDR3 spells CASSFSGGETQYF. In DNA, the CDR3 is TGTGCCAGCAGCTTCTCCGGGGGGGAGACCCAGTACTTC. The chain recombines TRBV7-2 with TRBJ2-5; 7 nucleotides align to TRBD2. Germline CDR1 SGHTA, CDR2 FQGNSA. The CDR3 length is 13 residues. The junction had 3 bases not matched to a gene; V was cut back by 3 bases and J by 5 bases.

This clone was observed a few times. The chain carries TRBV6-6 and TRBJ2-1, with a weak D call TRBD1 (5 bases). CDR1 is MNHNY and CDR2 is SVGAGI in the germline V gene (reference sequence). V was trimmed by 8 bases and J by 8 bases, leaving 16 bases between them. This CDR3 has 13 amino acids. The CDR3: CASGIDRGDEQFF. The CDR3 DNA reads TGTGCCAGCGGAATCGATAGGGGCGATGAGCAGTTCTTC.

The V call is TRBV2, the J call TRBJ2-1; D not certain. Germline CDR1 SNHLY, CDR2 FYNNEI. The CDR3 sequence is 11 residues long. The V end was cut by 7 bases, the J end by 9 bases, with 10 bases between. CDR3 sequence: CASIQSVEQFF. As DNA, the CDR3 is TGTGCCAGCATACAGTCTGTTGAGCAGTTCTTC.

The genes are TRBV18 and TRBJ1-5, with D uncertain. CDR3 length equals 16 residues. The germline V gene has CDR1 KGHSH and CDR2 LQKENI. Trimming cost V 2 bases and J 2 bases, with 13 bases left between them. For the CDR3, the DNA is TGTGCCAGCTCACCAAGAGGATCGGGCGGCAATCAGCCCCAGCATTTT. Residues: CASSPRGSGGNQPQHF. Full variable domain (remainder filled in from reference TRBV18 and TRBJ1-5): NAGVMQNPRHLVRRRGQEARLRCSPMKGHSHVYWYRQLPEEGLKFMVYLQKENIIDESGMPKERFSAEFPKEGPSILRIQQVVRGDSAAYFCASSPRGSGGNQPQHFGDGTRLSIL.

The gene calls are TRBV6-5 and TRBJ1-1; 7 bases map to TRBD1. The CDR3 sequence is 13 residues long. In germline, CDR1 is MNHEY, CDR2 SVGAGI. V gave up 2 bases and J gave up 6 bases; unmatched junction bases: 3. CDR3 residues: CASSYADRAEAFF. The CDR3 coding sequence is TGTGCCAGCAGTTACGCTGACAGGGCTGAAGCTTTCTTT.

The chain is built from TRBV5-4 and TRBJ2-5; TRBD1 agrees at 7 bases. V was clipped by 4 bases and J by 5 bases; unmatched bases: 11. CDR3 length: 15 amino acids. In germline, CDR1 is SGHNT, CDR2 YYREEE (reference sequence). CDR3 DNA: TGTGCCAGCAGCCCCGGACAGGTTGCTCGGGAGACCCAGTACTTC. Translating it yields CASSPGQVARETQYF.

V is TRBV2 and J is TRBJ1-5; D remains unclear. Trimming took 8 bases from V and 3 from J, leaving 17 bases between them. Germline-derived CDR1 and CDR2 are SNHLY and FYNNEI. The CDR3 has 15 amino acids. The chain's CDR3 is CASGGRTGPNQPQHF. The CDR3 DNA follows: TGTGCCAGCGGAGGACGGACCGGTCCCAATCAGCCCCAGCATTTT.

CDR3 loop: CASSPWGGGTYEQYF. Written as DNA, the CDR3 is TGTGCCAGCAGCCCCTGGGGAGGGGGAACCTACGAGCAGTACTTC. This sequence joins TRBV9 and TRBJ2-7; D possibly corresponds to TRBD2 (7 bases). Germline-derived CDR1 and CDR2 are SGDLS and YYNGEE. The V gene lost 4 bases and the J gene lost 2 bases, with 16 bases spanning the gap. The CDR3 covers 15 residues.

This chain uses TRBV4-1 with TRBJ2-3; D gene ambiguous. In germline, CDR1 is MGHRA, CDR2 YSYEKL. The V end was cut by 4 bases, the J end by 4 bases, with 21 bases between. The CDR3 has 17 amino acids. The CDR3 loop reads CASSRTSLGRTPDTQYF. CDR3 nucleotides: TGCGCCAGCAGCCGAACCTCTTTGGGCCGAACCCCAGATACGCAGTATTTT.

Only a few counts were recorded for this clone. V gene TRBV19 combines with J gene TRBJ2-1; tentatively, D is TRBD1 (6 bases). The CDR3 runs 13 residues. Germline assignment: CDR1 LNHDA and CDR2 SQIVND (reference sequence). Deletions cut 4 bases from V and 7 bases from J, with 11 bases between. This chain's CDR3 is CASSTTGRNEQFF. Written as DNA, the CDR3 is TGTGCCAGTAGTACCACAGGGAGAAATGAGCAGTTCTTC.

This clone was detected a few times. A read error may account for a junction end that differs from germline. CDR3 loop: CASSPDSQETQYF. The CDR3 DNA sequence: TGTGCTAGCAGCCCCGACAGCCAAGAGACCCAGTACTTC. The chain has TRBV7-7 and TRBJ2-5; perhaps TRBD1 as D (5 bases). CDR3 length: 13 amino acids. From germline, CDR1 is SSHAT and CDR2 FNYEAQ (reference sequence).

The chain is built from TRBV27 and TRBJ2-5; D could derive from TRBD1 or TRBD2 (5 bases each). The CDR3 runs 13 residues. Germline-derived CDR1 and CDR2 are MNHEY and SMNVEV (reference sequence). Trimming removed 4 bases at V and 5 bases at J, with 11 bases between. CDR3 residues: CASSSTRGETQYF. Here the CDR3 DNA reads TGTGCCAGCAGTTCCACCCGGGGCGAGACCCAGTACTTC.

The chain uses TRBV4-3 and TRBJ2-3; 10 nucleotides align to TRBD2. The CDR3 contains 17 residues. With V trimmed by 3 bases and J by 2 bases, 8 bases remained unmatched. The germline CDR1 and CDR2 sequences are LGHNA and YSLEER. DNA for the CDR3: TGCGCCAGCAGCCAGGCCGTAGCGGGGGGTGCCACAGATACGCAGTATTTT. Protein product: CASSQAVAGGATDTQYF.

The DNA of the CDR3 is TGTGCCAGCAGCCTGCTAGGTCGGGGCACTGAAGCTTTCTTT. Translated, it gives CASSLLGRGTEAFF. V and J are TRBV7-2 and TRBJ1-1; D is unresolved. The CDR3 length is 14 residues. Trimming cost V 5 bases and J 4 bases, with 14 bases left between them. The germline V gene has CDR1 SGHTA and CDR2 FQGNSA. Combining the CDR3 with reference TRBV7-2 and TRBJ1-1 gives the whole variable domain GAGVSQSPSNKVTEKGKDVELRCDPISGHTALYWYRQSLGQGLEFLIYFQGNSAPDKSGLPSDRFSAERTGGSVSTLTIQRTQQEDSAVYLCASSLLGRGTEAFFGQGTRLTVV.

The chain carries TRBV7-2 and TRBJ1-1; a possible D gene is TRBD1 (5 bases). The CDR3 sequence is 14 residues long. Germline V gives CDR1 SGHTA, CDR2 FQGNSA. Deletions cut 4 bases from V and 5 bases from J, with 14 bases between. CDR3 residues: CASSSGGTGTEAFF. The CDR3 region has the DNA TGTGCCAGCAGCTCCGGAGGGACGGGGACTGAAGCTTTCTTT. Complete variable domain (other parts from reference TRBV7-2 and TRBJ1-1): GAGVSQSPSNKVTEKGKDVELRCDPISGHTALYWYRQSLGQGLEFLIYFQGNSAPDKSGLPSDRFSAERTGGSVSTLTIQRTQQEDSAVYLCASSSGGTGTEAFFGQGTRLTVV.

The chain uses TRBV7-8 and TRBJ1-4; D uncertain. Germline V CDR1 and CDR2: SGHVS, FQNEAQ. V was clipped by 5 bases and J by 7 bases, with 17 bases between them. The CDR3 runs to 15 residues. The CDR3 loop reads CASSRQRELGEKLFF. CDR3 sequence (DNA): TGTGCCAGCAGCCGGCAGAGGGAACTGGGTGAAAAACTGTTTTTT.

The chain combines TRBV7-9 with TRBJ1-5; D gene uncertain. Germline CDR1 SEHNR, CDR2 FQNEAQ (reference sequence). CDR3 length equals 15 residues. Trimming cost V 0 bases and J 1 base, with 7 bases left between them. CDR3 coding DNA: TGTGCCAGCAGCTTAGCGGCGGGGAGCAATCAGCCCCAGCATTTT. Translating it yields CASSLAAGSNQPQHF.